This TCR beta chain derives from a study of T cells after yellow fever vaccination. CDR1 and CDR2 from the germline V gene are SGHRS and YFSETQ. This CDR3 contains 13 residues. Trimming took 0 bases from V and 4 from J, leaving 7 bases between them. Via MiXCR, TCRdb re-called the 5' RACE reads, giving one row per CDR3 protein. The profile shows hundreds of thousands of distinct CDR3 sequences, over 9% of them singletons. Sample: PBMCs, taken on the day of the yellow fever booster vaccination. The sequence derives from a man aged 30-40 years who received the YFV17D yellow fever vaccine. This rearrangement joins TRBV5-1 to TRBJ1-2, with D unclear. CDR3 sequence reads: CASSLDSLYGYTF. The CDR3 coding sequence is TGCGCCAGCAGCTTGGATTCGCTCTATGGCTACACCTTC.